This TCR beta chain is drawn from a study of T cell repertoires in cytomegalovirus infection. The wider study: A matching HLA type, together with CMV infection, was signaled by public TCR beta signatures. Whole-study results and caveats: Across the ex vivo response, the dominant clonotypes were HLA-C-restricted CMV-specific TCR beta clonotypes. Accumulated public TCR beta family frequency recognized individuals carrying CMV together with the relevant HLA.

TCRdb analysed the reads with MiXCR anew, one entry per CDR3 protein. The table has approximately 250,000 distinct CDR3 sequences, about 20% seen once; the top ten hold approximately 18%. A remark on this clonotype: Its matching antigen is unknown.

The TCR sequence derives from a human donor in good health (CMV status not recorded). Some clones in this sample may be carry-over from other donors' samples. Sequencing was performed on CD8+ T cells from PBMCs.

The CDR3 reads CASSFGRGSFTYEQYF. CDR3 in DNA: TGTGCCAGCAGTTTCGGCCGAGGGAGTTTCACCTACGAGCAGTACTTC. The rearrangement joins TRBV28 to TRBJ2-7; D perhaps matches TRBD2 (5 bases). The CDR3 is 16 amino acids. Germline CDR1 is MDHEN and CDR2 is SYDVKM. V was clipped by 3 bases and J by 2 bases, with 17 bases between them.